Listed below are T cell receptor beta chains from one sample, sequenced in a study of identical twins. TCRdb used MiXCR to reprocess the 5' RACE reads, holding one entry per CDR3 protein. The sample yields about 1.7 million distinct CDR3 sequences, roughly 35% seen once. The sample taken for sequencing was cord blood. The receptors come from a newborn girl in good health. Both conserved end residues are part of each CDR3. The order of the fields is D gene, V gene, clone size, J gene, CDR3 DNA, CDR3 protein. A D gene is named only where the DNA matches it firmly. Not every row has a clone size; where given, it reads once, few, many or a size class.

.,TRBV4-2,.,TRBJ1-2,TGTGCCAGCAGCCCGATGGGGAGGTATGGCTACACCTTC,CASSPMGRYGYTF
TRBD2,TRBV6-1,few,TRBJ2-3,TGTGCCAGCAGTCCCACCCGACTAGCGGGAGGAAAGGACAGGATCACAGATACGCAGTATTTT,CASSPTRLAGGKDRITDTQYF
TRBD2,TRBV7-2,few,TRBJ2-5,TGTGCCAGCAGCCCCGGGGGGGCCCAAGAGACCCAGTACTTC,CASSPGGAQETQYF
TRBD1,TRBV24-1,.,TRBJ2-7,TGTGCCACCAGTGACCGGACAGGGTATTACGAGCAGTACTTC,CATSDRTGYYEQYF
.,TRBV6-1,once,TRBJ1-2,TGTGCCAGCAGTGAAGCACAGGGCCCGTATTATGGCTACACCTTC,CASSEAQGPYYGYTF
TRBD2,TRBV3-1,.,TRBJ2-3,TGTGCCAGCAGCCAAGACTTCGGGACTATGAATACGCAGTATTTT,CASSQDFGTMNTQYF
TRBD2,TRBV6-5,few,TRBJ2-1,TGTGCCAGCAGGGCGGGACTAGCATTGTTCAATGAGCAGTTCTTC,CASRAGLALFNEQFF
.,TRBV5-1,few,TRBJ1-2,TGCGCCAGCAGCTTTTCGACGGGAGCTAACTATGGCTACACCTTC,CASSFSTGANYGYTF
.,TRBV3-1,few,TRBJ1-5,TGTGCCAGCAGCCACCCTTCGAGTTCCTATAGCAATCAGCCCCAGCATTTT,CASSHPSSSYSNQPQHF
.,TRBV20-1,.,TRBJ1-1,TGCAGTGTCCCTGGTGCAGGGTTCGGGTACATTGAAGCTTTCTTT,CSVPGAGFGYIEAFF
.,TRBV12-3/TRBV12-4,few,TRBJ1-1,TGTGCCAGCAGTTTAAGGGTAGGGGGAGTTGTGAACACTGAAGCTTTCTTT,CASSLRVGGVVNTEAFF
.,TRBV2,.,TRBJ2-2,TGTGCCAGCAGTGAATCCGGGGTCGGGGAGCTGTTTTTT,CASSESGVGELFF
TRBD2,TRBV9,.,TRBJ2-1,TGTGCCAGCGCCCCGACTAGCGGGAGTGGGTACGAGCAGTTCTTC,CASAPTSGSGYEQFF
TRBD1,TRBV5-1,.,TRBJ2-7,TGCGCCAGCAGCTTGGGTGGACGGGGGACAGGGACCCCCGGCGAGCAGTACTTC,CASSLGGRGTGTPGEQYF
.,TRBV10-3,.,TRBJ2-7,TGTGCCATCAAGGGGGGAGGGCCCTACGAGCAGTACTTC,CAIKGGGPYEQYF
TRBD1,TRBV6-6,.,TRBJ1-5,TGTGCCAGCAGTTGGGGACAGAGACATAGCAATCAGCCCCAGCATTTT,CASSWGQRHSNQPQHF
.,TRBV28,few,TRBJ2-2,TGTGCCACCAAGAACCGAGCGGGCTACACCGGGGAGCTGTTTTTT,CATKNRAGYTGELFF
TRBD2,TRBV5-1,few,TRBJ2-3,TGCGCCAGCAGCTGGGGCCCTGACTTGACTAGCGGGATTGGGTATACGCAGTATTTT,CASSWGPDLTSGIGYTQYF
.,TRBV7-2,.,TRBJ2-1,TGTGCCAGCAGCTTAGGAATGAGGAGGGCTAGCTCCTACAATGAGCAGTTCTTC,CASSLGMRRASSYNEQFF
.,TRBV5-1,many,TRBJ2-7,TGCGCCAGCAGCTTGGGGATAGGCTACGAGCAGTACTTC,CASSLGIGYEQYF
TRBD1,TRBV10-3,.,TRBJ1-1,TGTGCCATCAGTGATATGGGACAGGGAGGCACTGAAGCTTTCTTT,CAISDMGQGGTEAFF
.,TRBV5-1,.,TRBJ2-2,TGCGCCAGCAGCTTGGCTGGCGGGGAATTATCGGGGGAGCTGTTTTTT,CASSLAGGELSGELFF
TRBD2,TRBV28,.,TRBJ2-1,TGTGCCACCAGACTAGCGGGAGGGCCCCTCTCCTACAATGAGCAGTTCTTC,CATRLAGGPLSYNEQFF
.,TRBV10-3,.,TRBJ1-1,TGTGCCATCAGGGAAGGTTCGGACACTGAAGCTTTCTTT,CAIREGSDTEAFF
.,TRBV20-1,few,TRBJ2-7,TGCAGTGCTAGAGTCGAGGGCCCCTACGAGCAGTACTTC,CSARVEGPYEQYF
TRBD1,TRBV5-1,.,TRBJ1-1,TGCGCCAGCAATTCGGTGACAGGGGGCACTGAAGCTTTCTTT,CASNSVTGGTEAFF
TRBD2,TRBV27,.,TRBJ2-1,TGTGCCGGCAGTAGGACTAGCGGTTACAATGAGCAGTTCTTC,CAGSRTSGYNEQFF
.,TRBV5-1,.,TRBJ2-4,TGCGCCAGCAGCTCCGACTTAAATGAGCAGTACTTC,CASSSDLNEQYF
.,TRBV6-6,.,TRBJ1-6,TGTGCCAGCAGTTACTCGTTCCAGGGGTCACCCCTCCACTTT,CASSYSFQGSPLHF
TRBD1,TRBV20-1,.,TRBJ1-3,TGCAGTGCTAGAGATCCCCAGAGACAGGGGGCTAGAAACACCATATATTTT,CSARDPQRQGARNTIYF
.,TRBV20-1,few,TRBJ2-7,TGCAGTGCTAACAACGGACAGCTAAAGCAGTACTTC,CSANNGQLKQYF
.,TRBV12-5,.,TRBJ1-1,TGTGCTAGTGGTTTGGCCGGAGGGACTGAAGCTTTCTTT,CASGLAGGTEAFF
.,TRBV5-1,.,TRBJ1-5,TGCGCCAGCAGCTGGGAGGGGCCGATTCCACCCCAGCATTTT,CASSWEGPIPPQHF
TRBD2,TRBV9,few,TRBJ2-3,TGTGCCAGCAGCGTTACCCTAGCGGGACACCTCACAGATACGCAGTATTTT,CASSVTLAGHLTDTQYF
.,TRBV27,.,TRBJ1-6,TGTGCCAGCAGTATGTGGGCCAGGGCTGTCTCCTATAATTCACCCCTCCACTTT,CASSMWARAVSYNSPLHF
.,TRBV14,few,TRBJ2-7,TGTGCCAGCAGCCCGTTACGGGGATACGAGCAGTACTTC,CASSPLRGYEQYF
TRBD2,TRBV6-6,many,TRBJ2-1,TGTGCCAGCAGTTACTCTAGCGGGAGTTACAATGAGCAGTTCTTC,CASSYSSGSYNEQFF
.,TRBV12-3/TRBV12-4,.,TRBJ2-7,TGTGCCAGCAGTTTAGGGGGGAAATCCTACGAGCAGTCCTTC,CASSLGGKSYEQSF
.,TRBV5-1,.,TRBJ2-7,TGCGCCAGCAGCCAAGAAGGGGACCTGGGTTCCTACGAGCAGTACTTC,CASSQEGDLGSYEQYF
.,TRBV7-2,many,TRBJ2-5,TGTGCCAGCAGCTTAGTCGGTGGGAGTAGCGCGAACCCTACTCAGCAGTACTTC,CASSLVGGSSANPTQQYF
.,TRBV6-6,few,TRBJ1-6,TGTGCCAGCAGTTATGGGGGGACTATCTCCTATAATTCACCCCTCCACTTT,CASSYGGTISYNSPLHF
TRBD2,TRBV20-1,.,TRBJ2-7,TGCAGTGCTAGACCGGGACTAGCGGTTACCTACGAGCAGTACTTC,CSARPGLAVTYEQYF